What follows is one T cell receptor beta chain and its context. Antigen specificity is unknown. Compared with germline, one end of the junction differs, possibly owing to a read error. Using a constant-region primer together with ProtoScript II reverse transcriptase, TCR beta cDNA was made from approximately 0.55 ug of total RNA. Amplification in three nested multiplex PCR rounds with slightly modified ARM-PCR gave rise to TCR beta libraries. TRBV1-TRBV30 forward and Cbeta reverse primers drove the first two approximately 11-cycle rounds. TCRdb reprocessed the multiplex PCR reads via MiXCR and lists one record per CDR3 protein. The sample has 65,000 to 80,000 distinct CDR3 sequences, about 70% seen once. The CDR3 sequence is 15 residues long. Looked up from germline, CDR1 is LGHNA and CDR2 is YNFKEQ. Unsorted bulk tissue of about 18-32 mg yielded co-extracted RNA and DNA. Chronic HBV infection was present, with no prior treatment.

This specimen belongs to a study of tumor-infiltrating lymphocytes in primary liver carcinoma. Study as a whole: Patients of both sexes were 30 to 69 years old. General observations from the study: Tumors had a top-250-clone fraction that was significantly higher than blood (p = 0.039). Tumor region pairs overlapped more than did tumor-adjacent and tumor-blood pairs.

The sequence was obtained from a man aged 35 to 55 with primary liver carcinoma and hepatitis B virus infection. Sequencing was carried out using liver tumor tissue from sampling region 4. Subset noted: tumor region T4, right-lateral pole. The genes are TRBV4-2 and TRBJ2-2; the D gene is possibly TRBD2 (6 bases). The CDR3 nucleotides are TGTGCCAGCAGCCAAGAAACTAGCAGGAGTAGGGAGTTGTTTTTT. Amino acid sequence: CASSQETSRSRELFF.